The present entry profiles one T cell receptor beta chain with its context. Its antigen is currently unknown. Sample treatment: roughly 10-day PBMC culture with coronavirus spike peptide pools or control peptides (ViraFEST assay). Trimming took off 4 bases at V and 4 bases at J, with 9 bases between the two ends. Germline CDR1 and CDR2: SGHRS and YFSETQ. CDR3 length equals 14 residues. This specimen comes from a study of vaccination and CD4 T cells after COVID-19. Across the study: Overlapping spike peptides of SARS-CoV-2, HCoV-NL63, HCoV-OC43 and HCoV-229E were used, and cells were stimulated with them. Findings of the study overall: Spike mono-reactivity was found in 304 of 307 vaccine-specific clones from convalescent patients.

Oncomine TCR Beta short-read sequencing was applied to DNA from cultured CD4+ T cells. Extraction of genomic DNA was performed on cultured CD4+ T cells. Each CDR3 protein is one row after TCRdb ran MiXCR on the PCR reads. Of 7,500 to 10,000 distinct CDR3 sequences in the sample, 60% to 70% were seen once. The V gene is TRBV5-1, the J gene TRBJ2-6; D may be TRBD1 (6 bases). Input material: CD4+ T cells from blood, cultured in vitro. The sequence came from a human donor who had recovered from COVID-19. The CDR3 DNA reads as TGCGCCAGCAGCCCAGGGGCCGGGGCCAACGTCCTGACTTTC. This sequence encodes CASSPGAGANVLTF.